These T cell receptor beta chains were read from a single sample in a study of T cells in localized non-small cell lung cancer. The assay was immunoSEQ multiplex PCR, and TCRdb's table has in-frame clones only and misses some. The sample comprises about 1,500 clones, 25% to 40% of which are singletons, and 15% to 20% rests with the top ten. The source material was normal lung tissue next to the tumor, sampled before any cancer treatment. Every receptor here comes from a male donor at least 60 years old with stage II squamous cell lung carcinoma. CDR3s include the opening cysteine and the closing phenylalanine or tryptophan. A D gene is named only where the DNA matches it firmly. Some rows have no size entry. The others give once, few or many, or a class for an expanded clone.

>TRBD2|TRBV19|TRBJ2-1|.
TGTGCCAGTAGTATGGGACTAGCGGGAGAAAATGAGCAGTTCTTC
CASSMGLAGENEQFF
>.|TRBV9|TRBJ1-2|.
TGTGCCAGCAGCGTAGCCCCCGGGACAAACTATGGCTACACCTTC
CASSVAPGTNYGYTF
>TRBD2|TRBV14|TRBJ2-5|.
TGTGCCAGCAGCCCGGGACTAGCGGGAGGGCCACGGGAGACCCAGTACTTC
CASSPGLAGGPRETQYF
>.|TRBV15|TRBJ1-1|few
TGTGCCACCAGCAGAGTATTGGGCAGAGGGATCACTGAAGCTTTCTTT
CATSRVLGRGITEAFF
>.|TRBV6-8|TRBJ2-5|.
TGTGCCAGCACCTATCGGATGGGCGGGGAGACCCAGTACTTC
CASTYRMGGETQYF
>TRBD2|TRBV11-3|TRBJ2-7|medium-sized
TGTGCCAGCCGGGGGGCGGGAGGGTCCTACGAGCAGTACTTC
CASRGAGGSYEQYF
>TRBD1|TRBV28|TRBJ1-4|.
TGTGCCAGCAGCCCCGGGACAGGGAAAATGGAAAAACTGTTTTTT
CASSPGTGKMEKLFF
>.|TRBV18|TRBJ1-2|few
TGTGCCAGCTCACGGTCTCTTAACTATGGCTACACCTTC
CASSRSLNYGYTF
>TRBD2|TRBV6-8|TRBJ2-7|few
TGTGCCAGCAGCTGGGAAGCGGGAAGGGGCGAGCAGTACTTC
CASSWEAGRGEQYF
>.|TRBV18|TRBJ2-3|once
TGTGCCAGCTCACCTTTGAGGATGGCAGATACGCAGTATTTT
CASSPLRMADTQYF
>TRBD2|TRBV11-3|TRBJ2-7|medium-sized
TGTGCCAGCAGCTTAGAGGGACTAGCCTACGAGCAGTACTTC
CASSLEGLAYEQYF
>.|TRBV11-3|TRBJ1-2|large
TGTGCCAGCAGCTTAGTTCGGGGGCCGCCTAACTATGGCTACACCTTC
CASSLVRGPPNYGYTF
>.|TRBV10-2|TRBJ2-7|.
TGCGCCAGCAGCACGAGCGGCCTGACCTACGAGCAGTACTTC
CASSTSGLTYEQYF
>.|TRBV6-8|TRBJ2-4|few
TGTGCCAGCAGCCTAGATTCGGCCAAAAACATTCAGTACTTC
CASSLDSAKNIQYF
>.|TRBV14|TRBJ1-3|.
TGTGCCAGCAGCCAAGGTCTTCTATCCATATATTTT
CASSQGLLSIYF
>.|TRBV9|TRBJ2-1|large
TGTGCCAGCACCTCCGGATCGGGCGGGGATGAGCAGTTCTTC
CASTSGSGGDEQFF
>TRBD2|TRBV28|TRBJ2-7|large
TGTGCCAGCAGTACACCAGCGGGGGGTTCCTACGAGCAGTACTTC
CASSTPAGGSYEQYF
>.|TRBV30|TRBJ2-5|.
TGTGCCTGGAATACTCAAACTAGACCCAAGACCCAGTACTTC
CAWNTQTRPKTQYF
>TRBD1|TRBV25-1|TRBJ2-7|.
TGTGCCAGCAGTCAATGGGAAGGGACAGGCTACTACGAGCAGTACTTC
CASSQWEGTGYYEQYF
>.|TRBV6-8|TRBJ2-7|few
TGTGCCATCAGTGGTAGCGGTTACGAGCAGTACTTC
CAISGSGYEQYF
>.|TRBV5-1|TRBJ2-1|once
TGCGCCAGCAGCTTGGAGCCAGGCAAGTACAATGAGCAGTTCTTC
CASSLEPGKYNEQFF
>.|TRBV28|TRBJ2-3|.
TGTGCCAGCACTCCCAGTTGGGGCAGTGAAGCAGATACGCAGTATTTT
CASTPSWGSEADTQYF
>.|TRBV28|TRBJ1-3|.
TGTGCCAGCACTCCGGAAAGCTCTGGAAACACCATATATTTT
CASTPESSGNTIYF
>TRBD1|TRBV6-8|TRBJ2-1|medium-sized
TGTGCCAGCAGTCTAGGACAGGGGGGACACAATGAGCAGTTCTTC
CASSLGQGGHNEQFF
>TRBD2|TRBV5-1|TRBJ2-5|few
TGCGCCAGCCTTTCACTAGCGGGAGGGCAGAAGGAGACCCAGTACTTC
CASLSLAGGQKETQYF
>.|TRBV28|TRBJ1-5|few
TGTGCCAGCAGTATCAGGGTCGGGAGCAATCAGCCCCAGCATTTT
CASSIRVGSNQPQHF
>.|TRBV29-1|TRBJ1-2|.
TGCAGCGTTGAGGGCAGTCCCTATGGCTACACCTTC
CSVEGSPYGYTF
>TRBD1|TRBV30|TRBJ1-3|.
TGTGCCTGGAGGAAACAGGGGCGGGGAAACACCATATATTTT
CAWRKQGRGNTIYF
>.|TRBV9|TRBJ1-1|.
TGTGCCAGCAGCGTAGGAGGAGCAGGGAGGACTGAAGCTTTCTTT
CASSVGGAGRTEAFF
>.|TRBV9|TRBJ1-5|medium-sized
TGTGCCAGCAGCGTCCGGGACAAACGGGGGCCCCAGCATTTT
CASSVRDKRGPQHF
>TRBD1|TRBV10-2|TRBJ1-5|.
TGCGCCAGCAGTGGGGGAACAGGGGTTCAGCCCCAGCATTTT
CASSGGTGVQPQHF
>.|TRBV15|TRBJ2-1|few
TGTGCCACCAGCAGAGATCTGGGAAGGTACAATGAGCAGTTCTTC
CATSRDLGRYNEQFF
>TRBD1|TRBV29-1|TRBJ2-2|.
TGCAGCGTGAGGACAGGACGGATAAACACCGGGGAGCTGTTTTTT
CSVRTGRINTGELFF
>.|TRBV9|TRBJ1-4|.
TGTGCCAGCAGCCTCGGAGGGGAAAAACTGTTTTTT
CASSLGGEKLFF
>.|TRBV11-3|TRBJ2-3|large
TGTGCCAGCAGCCCCGGATTGTTAGCGGATACGCAGTATTTT
CASSPGLLADTQYF
>.|TRBV11-3|TRBJ2-1|medium-sized
TGTGCCAGCAGCCAGGACGTTTCGGGGGCTTTATCGAATTTGTTCTTC
CASSQDVSGALSNLFF
>TRBD1|TRBV6-8|TRBJ1-2|few
TGTGCCAGCAGGACAGGGTCGGATGGCTACACCTTC
CASRTGSDGYTF
>.|TRBV9|TRBJ1-5|medium-sized
TGTGCCAGCAGTGAAAACCAGGGCAGTCAGCCCCAGCATTTT
CASSENQGSQPQHF
>TRBD2|TRBV11-3|TRBJ2-1|.
TGTGCCAGCAGCCGGCTAGCGGAGCCGAATGAGCAGTTCTTC
CASSRLAEPNEQFF
>TRBD2|TRBV19|TRBJ2-1|.
TGTGCCAGTAGTATTGGGACTAGCGTCTACAATGAGCAGTTCTTC
CASSIGTSVYNEQFF
>.|TRBV11-3|TRBJ2-1|medium-sized
TGTGCCAGCAGCTTAGGCGGGGACTACAATGAGCAGTTCTTC
CASSLGGDYNEQFF
>TRBD1|TRBV11-3|TRBJ1-1|.
TGTGCCAGCAGCTTAGTACAGGGGGCGACTTTGGCCAACACTGAAGCTTTCTTT
CASSLVQGATLANTEAFF
>.|TRBV6-8|TRBJ2-5|few
TGTGCCATCAGTACTGGAGACCAAGAGACCCAGTACTTC
CAISTGDQETQYF
>TRBD1|TRBV19|TRBJ2-2|.
TGTGCCAGTAGTATAGGGACAGGGGTGGCCACCGGGGAGCTGTTTTTT
CASSIGTGVATGELFF
>.|TRBV6-8|TRBJ2-3|few
TGTGCCAGCAGTGACTCAGCGACAGATACGCAGTATTTT
CASSDSATDTQYF
>TRBD1|TRBV6-8|TRBJ1-5|few
TGTGCCAGCAGTCGTGGACAGGACCAGCCCCAGCATTTT
CASSRGQDQPQHF
>TRBD2|TRBV14|TRBJ2-3|.
TGTGCCAGCAGCCCTTGGACTAGCGGCTACACAGATACGCAGTATTTT
CASSPWTSGYTDTQYF